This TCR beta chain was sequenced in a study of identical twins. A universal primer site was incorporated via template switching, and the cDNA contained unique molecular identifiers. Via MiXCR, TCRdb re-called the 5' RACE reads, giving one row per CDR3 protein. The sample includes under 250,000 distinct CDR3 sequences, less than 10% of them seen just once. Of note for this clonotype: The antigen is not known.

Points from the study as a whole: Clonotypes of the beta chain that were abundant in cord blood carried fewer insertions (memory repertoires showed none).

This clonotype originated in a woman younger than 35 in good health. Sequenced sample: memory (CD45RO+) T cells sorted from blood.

The CDR3 loop reads CASSHLAGGRGEQFF. CDR3 nucleotides: TGTGCCAGCAGCCACCTAGCGGGGGGGCGCGGTGAGCAGTTCTTC. The chain is built from TRBV4-2 and TRBJ2-1; 12 nucleotides align to TRBD2. The CDR3 length is 15 residues. V trimming: 3 bases; J trimming: 9 bases; junction bases outside the gene matches: 6. Germline V lookup: CDR1 LGHNA, CDR2 YNFKEQ.